Listed here are 24 T cell receptor beta chains from one sample, sequenced in a study of neoadjuvant anti-PD-1 for oral cavity cancer. Measured with immunoSEQ multiplex PCR; TCRdb has only the in-frame clones, and not every one. This table has 15,000 or so clones, about 68% appearing once. Sample: PBMCs, taken before nivolumab (anti-PD-1) treatment. These receptors were obtained from a person aged 40 to 85 with oral cavity squamous cell carcinoma.

This clone was detected a few times. The rearrangement uses TRBV6-6 and TRBJ2-5, with D perhaps matching TRBD2 (6 bases). Germline values: CDR1 MNHNY, CDR2 SVGAGI (reference sequence). V was clipped by 6 bases and J by 5 bases, with 10 bases between them. The CDR3 loop spans 12 amino acids. The CDR3, as DNA: TGTGCCAGCAGGGGACTGGGCGAGACCCAGTACTTC. Its translation: CASRGLGETQYF.

The chain combines TRBV11-2 with TRBJ2-1, with TRBD1 matching 8 bases. V dropped 8 bases and J dropped 6; count of bases not matched to a gene: 9. The CDR3 sequence is 14 residues long. Per germline, CDR1 SGHAT and CDR2 FQNNGV. The CDR3, as DNA: TGTGCCAGCCAAGATCACAGGGGGGCCAATGAGCAGTTCTTC. Residues: CASQDHRGANEQFF.

The gene calls are TRBV5-6 and TRBJ2-5; the D is unclear. Between the trimmed V and J ends, which lost 0 bases and 6 bases, there was a span of 6 bases. Germline CDR1 and CDR2: SGHDT and YYEEEE. CDR3 length: 12 amino acids. CDR3 in amino acids: CASSLGLKTQYF. The CDR3 DNA reads as TGTGCCAGCAGCTTGGGACTGAAGACCCAGTACTTC.

The chain uses TRBV19 and TRBJ2-2; no firm D call. Germline V gene data show CDR1 as LNHDA and CDR2 as SQIVND (reference sequence). The CDR3 spans 12 residues. V was pared by 4 bases and J by 7 bases, with 7 bases between. CDR3: CASSTRIGELFF. The CDR3 DNA sequence: TGTGCCAGTAGTACCCGGATCGGGGAGCTGTTTTTT.

In DNA, the CDR3 is TGTGCCAGCAGCTTAGGTGTGGCAGGGGGAAGTTCCGGGGAGCTGTTTTTT. Its translation: CASSLGVAGGSSGELFF. The chain couples TRBV7-9 to TRBJ2-2; 7 bases are shared with TRBD1. Germline CDR1 SEHNR, CDR2 FQNEAQ (reference sequence). This CDR3 spans 17 amino acids. The J segment lost 6 bases and the V segment lost 1 base, leaving 11 bases of the junction unmatched.

V gene TRBV6-5 combines with J gene TRBJ1-2; D is unclear. Germline CDR1 reads MNHEY; CDR2 reads SVGAGI. The CDR3 has 12 amino acids. The V end lost 5 bases, the J end lost 8 bases, and 12 bases lay between the germline ends. This chain's CDR3 is CASSTSAQGYTF. CDR3 bases: TGTGCCAGCAGTACTTCAGCCCAGGGCTACACCTTC.

The J gene is TRBJ1-1, the V gene TRBV6-6, with D maybe TRBD1 (6 bases). The CDR3 covers 13 residues. The germline CDR1 and CDR2 sequences are MNHNY and SVGAGI (reference sequence). V was shortened by 4 bases and J by 2 bases, with 8 bases between the two germline ends. The DNA of the CDR3 is TGTGCCAGCAGTTTACAGGGTAACACTGAAGCTTTCTTT. Translating gives CASSLQGNTEAFF.

With respect to this clone: The junction departs from the called germline gene at one end, perhaps through a read error. The rearrangement joins TRBV7-7 to TRBJ2-2; 11 bases are shared with TRBD2. This CDR3 is 18 amino acids long. Germline V gene lookup returns CDR1 SSHAT and CDR2 FNYEAQ (reference sequence). The CDR3 sequence is CASSLLAGGVLNTGELFF. Written as DNA, the CDR3 is TGTGCTAGCAGCTTATTAGCGGGAGGGGTACTGAACACCGGGGAGCTGTTTTTT.

The table lists this clone with a few counts. The missing conserved phenylalanine or tryptophan at the end of this CDR3 makes a read error likely. The DNA is left out, because the CDR3 cannot be placed on it with certainty; the CDR3 is given as TCRdb lists it. This chain joins TRBV6-4 and TRBJ1-2. Germline V lookup: CDR1 MRHNA, CDR2 SNTAGT. The CDR3 spans 13 residues, counting both ends. This CDR3 reads CASSVVPSLPSCT.

The V gene is TRBV19, the J gene TRBJ1-4; D not resolved. This CDR3 contains 15 residues. Germline CDR1 is LNHDA and CDR2 is SQIVND (reference sequence). The V and J ends lost 7 bases and 4 bases respectively, with 16 bases between them. The CDR3: CASKTDGDLNEKLFF. The DNA for the CDR3 is TGTGCCAGTAAAACGGACGGCGATCTTAATGAAAAACTGTTTTTT.

The rearrangement links TRBV6-5 to TRBJ2-5; a possible D gene is TRBD1 (6 bases). Deletions cut 0 bases from V and 5 bases from J, with 16 bases between. Per germline, CDR1 MNHEY and CDR2 SVGAGI. The CDR3 contains 16 residues. CDR3 DNA: TGTGCCAGCAGTTACTCACAGGGTGGGCTTGGGGAGACCCAGTACTTC. Its protein is CASSYSQGGLGETQYF.

This rearrangement joins TRBV6-1 to TRBJ2-5; TRBD1 agrees at 10 bases. The CDR3 consists of 12 residues. The germline CDR1 and CDR2 sequences are MNHNS and SASEGT. The CDR3 DNA reads TGTGCTACGGACAGGGGGTCAGAGACCCAGTACTTC. Residues: CATDRGSETQYF.

V and J are TRBV11-2 and TRBJ2-3; D tentatively fits TRBD1 or TRBD2 (5 bases each). Trimming pared 11 bases from V and 1 base from J, leaving 13 bases between. There are 13 residues in the CDR3. CDR1 and CDR2 from the germline V gene are SGHAT and FQNNGV. This CDR3 reads CASSRDRTDTQYF. The CDR3 bases are TGTGCCTCCTCACGGGACCGCACAGATACGCAGTATTTT.

The chain carries TRBV5-4 and TRBJ1-1; weak D call: TRBD1 (6 bases). The V gene lost 4 bases and the J gene lost 3 bases, with 22 bases spanning the gap. This CDR3 is 17 amino acids long. Germline V gene sequence: CDR1 SGHNT, CDR2 YYREEE (reference sequence). The CDR3 region is CASSPPRRGAEDTEAFF. CDR3 bases: TGTGCCAGCAGCCCACCAAGGAGGGGGGCGGAAGACACTGAAGCTTTCTTT.

The chain employs TRBV28 and TRBJ2-7; D not certain. The length of the CDR3 is 11 residues. V was cut by 3 bases and J by 4 bases, with 4 bases left in between. The germline V gene encodes CDR1 MDHEN and CDR2 SYDVKM. DNA for the CDR3: TGTGCCAGCAGTTTGGGTTACGAGCAGTACTTC. It codes for CASSLGYEQYF.

J is TRBJ2-1 and V is TRBV19; 10 bases are shared with TRBD2. CDR1 is LNHDA and CDR2 is SQIVND in the germline V gene (reference sequence). The junction had 8 bases not matched to a gene; V was cut back by 5 bases and J by 7 bases. The CDR3 sequence is 15 residues long. CDR3 amino acids: CASSARTSGLNEQFF. In nucleotides, the CDR3 is TGTGCCAGTAGTGCCAGGACTAGCGGCTTGAATGAGCAGTTCTTC.

This clone occurred once. The chain has TRBV5-6 and TRBJ2-7; TRBD1 is a possible D gene (5 bases). V lost 0 bases and J lost 0, with 10 bases in between. This CDR3 is built from 15 residues. Germline CDR1 and CDR2: SGHDT and YYEEEE. In DNA form, the CDR3 reads TGTGCCAGCAGCTTGGACAGGACCCTCTCCTACGAGCAGTACTTC. Residues: CASSLDRTLSYEQYF.

There are a few counts of this clone. The genes are TRBV25-1 and TRBJ1-4, with a tentative D call TRBD1 (6 bases). Trimming cost V 4 bases and J 7 bases, with 10 bases left between them. The CDR3 extends over 13 amino acids. Germline V CDR1 and CDR2: MGHDK, SYGVNS. The CDR3 is CASSGGGSEKLFF. CDR3 coding DNA: TGTGCCAGCAGTGGAGGGGGAAGTGAAAAACTGTTTTTT.

This clone appeared a few times. CDR3 in DNA: TGTGCCAGCAGTGACCCGAACACTGAAGCTTTCTTT. Translating it yields CASSDPNTEAFF. This rearrangement joins TRBV2 to TRBJ1-1; D remains ambiguous. From germline, CDR1 is SNHLY and CDR2 FYNNEI. The CDR3 is made up of 12 amino acids. Trimming left V 3 bases short and J 1 base short, with 3 bases between.

This clone was counted between two and nine times. The chain is built from TRBV5-1 and TRBJ2-5; D is possibly TRBD1 or TRBD2 (5 bases each). This CDR3 spans 13 amino acids. Per germline, CDR1 SGHRS and CDR2 YFSETQ. Trimming cost V 5 bases and J 1 base, with 9 bases left between them. The CDR3 DNA sequence: TGCGCCAGCAGGTCGGGGCCCCAAGAGACCCAGTACTTC. Translated, it gives CASRSGPQETQYF.

V is TRBV9 and J is TRBJ2-1; weak D call: TRBD1 (6 bases). CDR3 size: 16 residues. Trimming took off 0 bases at V and 9 bases at J, with 19 bases between the two ends. CDR1 SGDLS and CDR2 YYNGEE come from the germline V gene. CDR3 coding DNA: TGTGCCAGCAGCGTAGAGGCAGGGGCCTTCTCGGGTGAGCAGTTCTTC. This sequence encodes CASSVEAGAFSGEQFF.

The V gene is TRBV5-6, the J gene TRBJ2-1; the match to TRBD1 covers 9 bases. The V gene's germline CDR1 is SGHDT and CDR2 YYEEEE. V was clipped by 2 bases and J by 6 bases; unmatched bases: 6. There are 15 residues in the CDR3. As DNA, the CDR3 is TGTGCCAGCAGCTTCCGGGACAGGGACCTCAATGAGCAGTTCTTC. This translates into CASSFRDRDLNEQFF.

This clone was seen a handful of times. The rearrangement uses TRBV2 and TRBJ2-5; 9 positions agree with TRBD1. After removal of 8 bases from V and 5 bases from J, the junction contained 3 bases not matched to a gene. CDR1 is SNHLY, CDR2 FYNNEI, per germline. CDR3 length: 12 residues. The CDR3 DNA sequence: TGTGCCAGCGGACAGGGGAAGGAGACCCAGTACTTC. It translates to CASGQGKETQYF. The full variable domain, completed using reference TRBV2 and TRBJ2-5, is EPEVTQTPSHQVTQMGQEVILRCVPISNHLYFYWYRQILGQKVEFLVSFYNNEISEKSEIFDDQFSVERPDGSNFTLKIRSTKLEDSAMYFCASGQGKETQYFGPGTRLLVL.

The rearrangement uses TRBV29-1 and TRBJ2-7, with D uncertain. Between the trimmed V and J ends, which lost 0 bases and 7 bases, there was a span of 19 bases. Per germline, CDR1 SQVTM and CDR2 ANQGSEA. The CDR3 totals 15 residues. The CDR3 is CSVEDQEGKGREQYF. CDR3 sequence (DNA): TGCAGCGTTGAAGATCAGGAAGGGAAGGGTAGGGAGCAGTACTTC.